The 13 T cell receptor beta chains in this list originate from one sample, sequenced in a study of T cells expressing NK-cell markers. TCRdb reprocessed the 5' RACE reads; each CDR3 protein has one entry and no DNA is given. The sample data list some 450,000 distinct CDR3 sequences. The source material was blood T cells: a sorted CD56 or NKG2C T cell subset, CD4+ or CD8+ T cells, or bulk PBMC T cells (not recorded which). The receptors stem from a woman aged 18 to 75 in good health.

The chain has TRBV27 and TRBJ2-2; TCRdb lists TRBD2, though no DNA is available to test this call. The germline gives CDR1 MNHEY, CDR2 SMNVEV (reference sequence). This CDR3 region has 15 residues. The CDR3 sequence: CASSFGLAGPGELFF.

This CDR3 is CASSLITGPNTEAFF. The V and J genes are TRBV5-1 and TRBJ1-1; TCRdb's assignment of TRBD1 cannot be checked, as there is no DNA. Looked up from germline, CDR1 is SGHRS and CDR2 is YFSETQ. The CDR3 extends over 15 amino acids.

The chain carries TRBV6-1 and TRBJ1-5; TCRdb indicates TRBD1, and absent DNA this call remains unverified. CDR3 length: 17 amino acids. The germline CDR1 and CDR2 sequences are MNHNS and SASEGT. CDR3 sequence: CASSTYGQGAASQPQHF.

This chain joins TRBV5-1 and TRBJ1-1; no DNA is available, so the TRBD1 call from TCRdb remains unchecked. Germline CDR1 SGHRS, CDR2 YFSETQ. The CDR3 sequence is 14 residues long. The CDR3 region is CASSPPGRLTEAFF.

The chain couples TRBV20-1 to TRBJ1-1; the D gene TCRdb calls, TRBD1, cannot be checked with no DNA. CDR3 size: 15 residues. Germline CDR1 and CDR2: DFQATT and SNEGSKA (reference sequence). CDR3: CSAREAVLSNTEAFF.

This CDR3 reads CASSLAGGSGNTGELFF. The rearrangement uses TRBV6-5 and TRBJ2-2; TCRdb outputs TRBD2, but without DNA this stays unchecked. The CDR3 covers 17 residues. Germline CDR1 is MNHEY and CDR2 is SVGAGI.

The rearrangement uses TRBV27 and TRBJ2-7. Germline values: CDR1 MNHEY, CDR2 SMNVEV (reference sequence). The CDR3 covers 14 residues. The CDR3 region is CASSADMLAYEQYF.

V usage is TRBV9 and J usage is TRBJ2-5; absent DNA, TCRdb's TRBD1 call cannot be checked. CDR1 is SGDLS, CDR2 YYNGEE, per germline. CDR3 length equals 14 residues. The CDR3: CASSAPQGLETQYF.

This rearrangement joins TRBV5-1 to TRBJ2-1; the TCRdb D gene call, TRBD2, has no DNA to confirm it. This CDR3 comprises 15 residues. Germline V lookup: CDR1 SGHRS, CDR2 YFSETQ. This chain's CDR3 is CASSSRLAGPFEQFF.

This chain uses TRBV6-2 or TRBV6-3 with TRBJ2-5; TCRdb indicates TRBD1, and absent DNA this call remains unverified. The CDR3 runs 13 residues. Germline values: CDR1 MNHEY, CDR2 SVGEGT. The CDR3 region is CATQPGGRETQYF.

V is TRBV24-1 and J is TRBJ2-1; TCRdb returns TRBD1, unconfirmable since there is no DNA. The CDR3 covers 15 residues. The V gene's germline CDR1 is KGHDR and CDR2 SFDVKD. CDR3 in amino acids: CATSYGTGPYNEQFF.

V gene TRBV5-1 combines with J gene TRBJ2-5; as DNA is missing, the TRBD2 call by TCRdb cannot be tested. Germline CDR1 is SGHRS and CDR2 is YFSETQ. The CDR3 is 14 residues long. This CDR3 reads CASSVSSRQETQYF. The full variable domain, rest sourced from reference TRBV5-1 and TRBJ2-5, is KAGVTQTPRYLIKTRGQQVTLSCSPISGHRSVSWYQQTPGQGLQFLFEYFSETQRNKGNFPGRFSGRQFSNSRSEMNVSTLELGDSALYLCASSVSSRQETQYFGPGTRLLVL.

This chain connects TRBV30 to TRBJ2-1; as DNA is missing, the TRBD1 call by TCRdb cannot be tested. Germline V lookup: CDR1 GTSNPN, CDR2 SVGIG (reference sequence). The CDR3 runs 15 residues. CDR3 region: CAWARGTGVAYEQFF.